This T cell receptor beta chain is from a study of shared T cell receptors in the human thymus. The assay was immunoSEQ multiplex PCR, and TCRdb's table has in-frame clones only and misses some. Of roughly 550,000 clones listed, about four fifths are singletons. This sample also appeared in a second study, on human thymus T cells.

The sequence was collected from a boy in the first two years of life with a congenital heart defect. Input material: thymocytes.

CDR3 sequence reads: CASSSAGLAGGSNEQFF. The CDR3 DNA reads TGTGCCAGCAGTTCCGCGGGACTAGCGGGAGGGAGCAATGAGCAGTTCTTC. V and J are TRBV27 and TRBJ2-1; 16 bases map to TRBD2. Germline CDR1 reads MNHEY; CDR2 reads SMNVEV (reference sequence). CDR3 length: 17 amino acids. Germline trimming cut 4 bases from V and 6 bases from J; bases unmatched to any gene: 6.